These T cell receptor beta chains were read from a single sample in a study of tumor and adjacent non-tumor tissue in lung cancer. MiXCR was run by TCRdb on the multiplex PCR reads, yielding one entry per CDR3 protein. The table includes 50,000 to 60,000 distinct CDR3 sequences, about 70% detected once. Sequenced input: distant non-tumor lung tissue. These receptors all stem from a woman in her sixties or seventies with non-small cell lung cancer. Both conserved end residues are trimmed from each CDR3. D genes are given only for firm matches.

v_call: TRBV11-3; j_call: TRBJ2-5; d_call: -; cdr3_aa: ASSLGRDSQEIQY
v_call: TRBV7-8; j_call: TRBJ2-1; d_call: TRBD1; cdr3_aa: ASNHTGVAEQF
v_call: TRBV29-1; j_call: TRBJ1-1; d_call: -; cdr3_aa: SVRSSAANTEGF
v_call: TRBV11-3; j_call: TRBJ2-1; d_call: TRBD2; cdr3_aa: SSSTGTRGIDEQF
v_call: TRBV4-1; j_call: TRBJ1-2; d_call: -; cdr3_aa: SSSQTAGLYGYT
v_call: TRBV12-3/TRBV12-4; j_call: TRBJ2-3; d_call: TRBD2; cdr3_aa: ASTPGSAGENLDMQY
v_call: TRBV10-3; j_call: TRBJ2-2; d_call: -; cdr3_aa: TISKTRTGSLGELF
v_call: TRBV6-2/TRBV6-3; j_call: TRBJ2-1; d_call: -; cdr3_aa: ASTSPVLARDDEQF
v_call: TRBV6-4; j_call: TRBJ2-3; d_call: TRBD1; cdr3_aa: ASSPGQGSDTQY
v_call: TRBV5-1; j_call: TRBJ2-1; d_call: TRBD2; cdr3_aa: ASGTAGTYNEQF
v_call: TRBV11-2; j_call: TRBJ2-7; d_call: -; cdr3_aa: ASSSARTVYQVSYEQY
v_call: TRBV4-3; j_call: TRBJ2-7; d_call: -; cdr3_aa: ASGQDSGRKQY
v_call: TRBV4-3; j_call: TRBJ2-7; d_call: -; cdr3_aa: ASNQAVRGYKQY
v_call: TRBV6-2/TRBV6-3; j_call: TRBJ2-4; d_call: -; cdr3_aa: ASSYALSGITKIIQY
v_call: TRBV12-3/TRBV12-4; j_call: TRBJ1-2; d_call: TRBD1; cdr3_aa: ASSSGTGGDYGYT
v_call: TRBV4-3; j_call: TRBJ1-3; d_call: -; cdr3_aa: ASSPGISTGDTLY
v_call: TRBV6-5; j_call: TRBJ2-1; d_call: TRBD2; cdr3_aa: ASSYAPPGLGTHNEQF
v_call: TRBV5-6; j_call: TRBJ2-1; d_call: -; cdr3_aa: VSSLLVQASFNEQF
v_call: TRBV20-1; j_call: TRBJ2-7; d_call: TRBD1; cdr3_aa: SARVRDRAYEQY
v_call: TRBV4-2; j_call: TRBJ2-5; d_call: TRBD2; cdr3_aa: ASKRGGDNRDIQY
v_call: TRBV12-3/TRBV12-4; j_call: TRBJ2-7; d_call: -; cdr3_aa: VSGIQGYSCEQY
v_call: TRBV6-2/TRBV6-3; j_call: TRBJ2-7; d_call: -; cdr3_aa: ASNTLKTTGFHEQY
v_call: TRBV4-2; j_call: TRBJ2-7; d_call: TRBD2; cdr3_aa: ASSQISGRANYEQY
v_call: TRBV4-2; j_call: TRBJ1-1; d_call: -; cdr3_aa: ASSQDGELGTKAF
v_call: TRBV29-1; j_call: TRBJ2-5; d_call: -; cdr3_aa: SVAISGGTQY
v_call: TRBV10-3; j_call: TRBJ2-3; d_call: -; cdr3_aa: AISPSAQGWGNTDTQY
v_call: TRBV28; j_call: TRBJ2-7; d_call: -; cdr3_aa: ACSLNIGSGEQY
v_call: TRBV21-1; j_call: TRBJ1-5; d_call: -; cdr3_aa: AVWVFEPQH
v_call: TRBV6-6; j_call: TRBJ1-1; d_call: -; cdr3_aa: ASGELLTF
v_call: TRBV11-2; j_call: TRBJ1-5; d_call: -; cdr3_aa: ANSYHRNQPQH
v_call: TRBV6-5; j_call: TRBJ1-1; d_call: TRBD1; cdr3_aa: ASTDKGGWSTEVF
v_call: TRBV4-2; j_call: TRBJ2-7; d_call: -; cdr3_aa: ASSQDSSQGGYEQY
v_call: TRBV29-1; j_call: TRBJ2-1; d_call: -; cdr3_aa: SVKPHGQNNEQF
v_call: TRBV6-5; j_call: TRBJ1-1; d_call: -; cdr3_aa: GNNPTENTEAF
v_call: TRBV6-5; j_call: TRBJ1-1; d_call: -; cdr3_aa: ASSYKGKTEAF
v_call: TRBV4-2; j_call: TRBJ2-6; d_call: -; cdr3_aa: ASMQATGRAFSGANVLT
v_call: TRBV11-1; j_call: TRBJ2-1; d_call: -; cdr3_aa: TGSRGFAVSSYNEQF
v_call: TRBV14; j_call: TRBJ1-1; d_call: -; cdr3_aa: TSSLDMVEAF
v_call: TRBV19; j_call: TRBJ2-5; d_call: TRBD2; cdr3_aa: ASSITTGGTQY
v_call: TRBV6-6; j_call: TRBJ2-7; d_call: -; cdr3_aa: ADTPGGAYEQY
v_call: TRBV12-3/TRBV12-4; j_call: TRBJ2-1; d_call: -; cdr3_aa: TSSLGAEPEQF
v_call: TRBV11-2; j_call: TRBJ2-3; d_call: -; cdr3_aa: ASTLWGALGDTRY
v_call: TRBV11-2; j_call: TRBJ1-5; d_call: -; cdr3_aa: VSSFTGSEPQH
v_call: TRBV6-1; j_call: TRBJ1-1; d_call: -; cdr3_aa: ASSEAQFQNTEAF
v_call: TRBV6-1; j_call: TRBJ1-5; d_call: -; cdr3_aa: ASNQDRGAGNQPQH
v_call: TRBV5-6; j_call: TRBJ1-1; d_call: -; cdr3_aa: TSRTRTENTEDF
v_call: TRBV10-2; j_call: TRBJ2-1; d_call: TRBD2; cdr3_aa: ASSSSGGASGEQF
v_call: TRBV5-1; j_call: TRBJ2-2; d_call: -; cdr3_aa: ASSLDPGYSGELF
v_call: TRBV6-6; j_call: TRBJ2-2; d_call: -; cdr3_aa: ASSAGAGDTGELF
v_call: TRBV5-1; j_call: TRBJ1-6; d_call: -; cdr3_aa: ASSYTGQGRFSPFP
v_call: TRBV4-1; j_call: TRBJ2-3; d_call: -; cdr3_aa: TSSQNHSTDTQY
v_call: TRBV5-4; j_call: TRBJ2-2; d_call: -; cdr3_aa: ASSFAEKRVDGELF
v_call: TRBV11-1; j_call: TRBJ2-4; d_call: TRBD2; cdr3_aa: ASSLSGGANIQY
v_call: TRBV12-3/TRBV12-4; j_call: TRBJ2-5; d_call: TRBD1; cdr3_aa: ASSSRDRGPVRYHESQY
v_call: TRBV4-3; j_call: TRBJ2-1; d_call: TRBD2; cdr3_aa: ASSPSGKVGDEQF
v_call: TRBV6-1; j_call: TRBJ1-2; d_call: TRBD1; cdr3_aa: ASSEHRQGNYGYT
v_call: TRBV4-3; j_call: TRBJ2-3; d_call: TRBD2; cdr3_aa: ASSEGTSGVDTQY
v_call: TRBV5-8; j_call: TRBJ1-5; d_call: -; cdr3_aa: ASSPDGSSNQPQD
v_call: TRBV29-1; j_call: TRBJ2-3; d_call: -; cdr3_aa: SVGRETDTQY